The sequence of this T cell receptor beta chain was determined in a study of blood T cell repertoires in COVID-19. Study members were between about 18 and 95 years old and lived in 20 to 30 US regions. Recovered status in Cohort 3 required two negative PCRs, clearance, or symptom resolution. Sequenced by immunoSEQ multiplex PCR; TCRdb stores in-frame clones only, minus some. The sample yields a few hundred thousand clones, more than 75% seen once. The sequence was collected from a young woman who had recovered from COVID-19. The sequencing sample was made of PBMCs or T cells enriched from blood (not recorded which).

This CDR3 reads CASSNPRSEQFF. CDR3 DNA sequence: TGTGCCAGCAGCAACCCTAGAAGTGAGCAGTTCTTC. The chain carries TRBV7-9 and TRBJ2-1, with D hard to call. The CDR3 loop spans 12 amino acids. Looked up from germline, CDR1 is SEHNR and CDR2 is FQNEAQ (reference sequence). Trimming removed 5 bases at V and 9 bases at J, with 11 bases between. Together with reference TRBV7-9 and TRBJ2-1, the CDR3 gives the full variable domain: DTGVSQNPRHKITKRGQNVTFRCDPISEHNRLYWYRQTLGQGPEFLTYFQNEAQLEKSRLLSDRFSAERPKGSFSTLEIQRTEQGDSAMYLCASSNPRSEQFFGPGTRLTVL.